The 3 T cell receptor beta chains listed next were all sequenced from one sample in a study of PD-L1 blockade in urothelial cancer. Libraries were prepared by immunoSEQ multiplex PCR; TCRdb keeps only in-frame clonotypes and omits some of them. This sample carries approximately 44,000 clones, about 90% of them seen once, and the ten largest clones take about 6.8%. Indicated time point: peripheral blood 6 weeks after treatment start. The sample consisted of PBMCs, taken around atezolizumab (anti-PD-L1) treatment. These receptors were obtained from a man between 65 and 85 years old with urothelial cancer.

The chain joins TRBV28 to TRBJ2-7, with 9 bases that match TRBD1. Per germline, CDR1 MDHEN and CDR2 SYDVKM. V lost 4 bases to trimming and J lost 2 bases; unmatched junction nucleotides: 6. The CDR3 spans 15 residues. The CDR3 protein is CASSSGTGRTYEQYF. DNA of the CDR3: TGTGCCAGCAGTTCGGGGACAGGGAGAACCTACGAGCAGTACTTC.

The chain carries TRBV7-8 and TRBJ2-3, with 10 nucleotides matching TRBD1. Looked up from germline, CDR1 is SGHVS and CDR2 is FQNEAQ. V gave up 4 bases and J gave up 4 bases; unmatched junction bases: 5. This CDR3 spans 15 amino acids. The CDR3 nucleotides read TGTGCCAGCAGCTCCGGGACAGGGGTGGCAGATACGCAGTATTTT. It is translated as CASSSGTGVADTQYF.

The chain is built from TRBV7-2 and TRBJ2-2; D unresolved. In germline, CDR1 is SGHTA, CDR2 FQGNSA. This CDR3 is 13 amino acids long. With 0 bases removed from V and 5 bases from J, the gap between germline ends came to 4 bases. This chain's CDR3 is CASSLARTGELFF. The DNA for the CDR3 is TGTGCCAGCAGCTTAGCGAGGACCGGGGAGCTGTTTTTT.